What follows are 7 T cell receptor beta chains derived from one specimen sequenced in a study of blood T cell repertoires in COVID-19. Method: immunoSEQ multiplex PCR; TCRdb's copy keeps in-frame clones and lacks some. Here the sample spans around 190,000 clones, around 83% being singletons. Sequenced input: peripheral blood. These receptors were collected from a human donor in a cohort sampled during active COVID-19.

This chain joins TRBV7-9 and TRBJ1-1, with 8 bases matching TRBD1. Germline CDR1 reads SEHNR; CDR2 reads FQNEAQ (reference sequence). Germline trimming cut 4 bases from V and 4 bases from J; bases unmatched to any gene: 5. The length of the CDR3 is 14 residues. The DNA for the CDR3 is TGTGCCAGCAGCTCGACAGGGGCAGTCACTGAAGCTTTCTTT. This encodes CASSSTGAVTEAFF.

This clone was detected once. This sequence joins TRBV5-4 and TRBJ2-7; 14 nucleotides match TRBD2. Germline CDR1 is SGHNT and CDR2 is YYREEE (reference sequence). After removal of 3 bases from V and 4 bases from J, the junction contained 3 bases not matched to a gene. This CDR3 region has 15 residues. CDR3 bases: TGTGCCAGCAGCTATGGGACTAGCGGGGGTTACGAGCAGTACTTC. It yields the protein CASSYGTSGGYEQYF.

The chain uses TRBV7-8 and TRBJ2-1; 12 nucleotides line up with TRBD2. This CDR3 has 19 amino acids. V gave up 5 bases and J gave up 1 base; unmatched junction bases: 12. Germline values: CDR1 SGHVS, CDR2 FQNEAQ. In DNA, the CDR3 is TGTGCCAGCAGCCCAGATGTGACTAGCGGGAGAGGATCCTACAATGAGCAGTTCTTC. Translated, it gives CASSPDVTSGRGSYNEQFF.

This chain connects TRBV19 to TRBJ1-5, with D possibly being TRBD1 (6 bases). CDR1 is LNHDA and CDR2 is SQIVND in the germline V gene (reference sequence). This CDR3 comprises 15 residues. The V end was cut by 7 bases, the J end by 3 bases, with 16 bases between. CDR3 bases: TGTGCCAGTACGCGCGGTGGGGGCTTCAATCAGCCCCAGCATTTT. This sequence encodes CASTRGGGFNQPQHF.

The chain joins TRBV24-1 to TRBJ1-4; TRBD1 matches at 7 bases. This CDR3 has 15 residues. Germline CDR1 and CDR2: KGHDR and SFDVKD. J lost 8 bases, V lost 2 bases, and 7 bases had no gene match. CDR3 sequence (DNA): TGTGCCACCAGTGATTCTTCACAGGGGCAGGAAAAACTGTTTTTT. Amino acid sequence: CATSDSSQGQEKLFF.

The chain carries TRBV6-5 and TRBJ2-3; 8 bases align to TRBD2. J lost 1 base, V lost 4 bases, and 1 base had no gene match. Germline-derived CDR1 and CDR2 are MNHEY and SVGAGI. This CDR3 is built from 14 residues. This chain's CDR3 is CASSFSGGTDTQYF. In nucleotides, the CDR3 is TGTGCCAGCAGTTTTAGCGGGGGCACAGATACGCAGTATTTT.

The chain joins TRBV5-5 to TRBJ1-1; D call uncertain. Trimming pared 4 bases from V and 5 bases from J, leaving 12 bases between. This CDR3 has 13 residues. CDR1 SGHKS and CDR2 YYEKEE come from the germline V gene (reference sequence). CDR3 sequence (DNA): TGTGCCAGCAGCGAGGGCTCTGGGACTGAAGCTTTCTTT. Translation: CASSEGSGTEAFF.